Listed below are T cell receptor beta chains from one sample, sequenced in a study of radiation and T cells in renal cell carcinoma. Clones were sequenced by immunoSEQ multiplex PCR, and TCRdb holds only the in-frame ones, with some missing. The sample has under 150,000 clones; roughly four fifths are singletons. Sequencing was performed on blood, taken from a patient whose treatment included radiotherapy and nephrectomy. Source of these receptors: a woman aged 55-69 years with renal cell carcinoma. Each CDR3 is given with its conserved first and last residue. Each record gives: J gene, V gene, D gene, clone size, CDR3 DNA, CDR3 protein. The D gene is left open where the match is weak. Size values are once, few and many counts, or a class for expanded clones, and some rows have none.

TRBJ1-1 | TRBV27 | . | . | TGTGCCAGCAGTCCCCGGGGGCCTCAAGGAACTGAAGCTTTCTTT | CASSPRGPQGTEAFF
TRBJ2-7 | TRBV6-5 | . | . | TGTGCCAGCAGGACCGGGAACTGGGGAGAGCAGTACTTC | CASRTGNWGEQYF
TRBJ2-7 | TRBV28 | . | once | TGTGCCAGCAGTTTGTCGGGGAGTTTCGAGGAGCAGTACTTC | CASSLSGSFEEQYF
TRBJ2-5 | TRBV6-4 | . | . | TGTGCCAGCAGTGACGCGGGGACCCCAGGGGAGCGGTGGACCCAGTACTTC | CASSDAGTPGERWTQYF
TRBJ1-2 | TRBV4-2 | . | . | TGTGCCAGCAGCCAAGGGGGGGGTAAAAACTATGGCTACACCTTC | CASSQGGGKNYGYTF
TRBJ1-1 | TRBV5-1 | . | . | TGCGCCAGCAGCTCCAACCTGGCCGTCTTGAACACTGAAGCTTTCTTT | CASSSNLAVLNTEAFF
TRBJ1-2 | TRBV27 | TRBD1 | . | TGTGCCAGCATCCAAACGGGAGGGGGCGCGGTGGAAGGCTACACCTTC | CASIQTGGGAVEGYTF
TRBJ1-1 | TRBV6-6 | . | . | TGTGCCAGCAGTTACGGGCAGGGAGGTTCGGCTGAAGCTTTCTTT | CASSYGQGGSAEAFF
TRBJ1-4 | TRBV6-6 | . | . | TGTGCCAGCAGCCCGCCGAGTGAAAAACTGTTTTTT | CASSPPSEKLFF
TRBJ1-3 | TRBV25-1 | . | . | TGTGCCAGCAGTGAATTTCGGGGGGCAGTGGACACCATATATTTT | CASSEFRGAVDTIYF
TRBJ2-1 | TRBV10-2 | . | . | TGCGCCAGCAGTTTGACACTGGATGCCTACAATGAGCAGTTCTTC | CASSLTLDAYNEQFF